This T cell receptor (beta chain) is from a study of OX40 agonist ivuxolimab in advanced cancers. Whole-study findings and limits: Low levels of normalized T-cell clonal expansion also appeared in some nonresponders. Determination of antigen specificity was not performed for the expanded peripheral T cells.

Clones were read by immunoSEQ multiplex PCR, and TCRdb kept only the in-frame ones, dropping some. The sample has 80,000 to 95,000 clones; around 90% are singletons. This clone has a single count. Its antigen is unidentified. Germline assignment: CDR1 SGHRS and CDR2 YFSETQ. The V and J ends lost 4 bases and 4 bases, in that order; junction bases with no gene match: 16. CDR3 size: 20 residues. This material consisted of CD4+ or CD8+ T cells sorted from blood, taken in a trial of the OX40 agonist ivuxolimab. The origin of this receptor is an adult with an advanced solid tumor such as melanoma, head and neck, liver or kidney cancer. The genes are TRBV5-1 and TRBJ2-3, with TRBD2 identical over 15 bases. CDR3 sequence reads: CASSPWAPGLAGGSSDTQYF. DNA of the CDR3: TGCGCCAGCAGCCCCTGGGCCCCGGGACTAGCGGGAGGCTCGTCAGATACGCAGTATTTT.